These 22 T cell receptor beta chains share one sample of origin, sequenced in a study of shared clonotypes between healthy human individuals. The table came from immunoSEQ multiplex PCR; TCRdb's copy has only in-frame clones and leaves some out. The sample includes about 870,000 clones, more than 85% of them seen just once. Naive CD8 cells lacked CD45RO and underwent positive selection for CCR7, leaving out terminally differentiated effector memory CD45RA+ cells. Sequencing was done on a sample of naive CD8+ T cells sorted from blood. The source of these receptors is a man aged 25-40 years in good health.

This clone appeared a single time. The J gene is TRBJ1-5, the V gene TRBV27; possible D gene TRBD1, 5 bases. The V end was cut by 6 bases, the J end by 1 base, with 16 bases between. The CDR3 extends over 16 amino acids. Germline lookup yields CDR1 MNHEY and CDR2 SMNVEV (reference sequence). The CDR3 DNA follows: TGTGCCAGCAGCCTCCAGGGAGGTCTCAGCAATCAGCCCCAGCATTTT. As protein: CASSLQGGLSNQPQHF.

This sequence joins TRBV28 and TRBJ2-7, with 11 bases lining up with TRBD2. CDR3 length equals 15 residues. Germline V CDR1 and CDR2: MDHEN, SYDVKM. J gave up 3 bases and V 6 bases, and 7 bases lay outside the gene matches. The CDR3 region is CASRGTSGLIYEQYF. CDR3 DNA sequence: TGTGCCAGCAGGGGGACTAGCGGCCTGATCTACGAGCAGTACTTC.

This clone appeared once. This chain joins TRBV7-9 and TRBJ1-2, with no clear D. Germline CDR1 reads SEHNR; CDR2 reads FQNEAQ (reference sequence). The length of the CDR3 is 13 residues. V was cut by 0 bases and J by 3 bases, with 5 bases left in between. In DNA, the CDR3 is TGTGCCAGCAGCTTAGCTTTCTACTATGGCTACACCTTC. It codes for CASSLAFYYGYTF.

The chain couples TRBV7-9 to TRBJ2-1; 7 positions agree with TRBD2. Germline lookup yields CDR1 SEHNR and CDR2 FQNEAQ (reference sequence). The CDR3 has 15 residues. Trimming at V came to 5 bases and at J to 8 bases, leaving 12 bases not matched to a gene. CDR3 in amino acids: CASSPPEAGIYEQFF. As DNA, the CDR3 is TGTGCCAGCAGCCCCCCAGAAGCGGGAATATATGAGCAGTTCTTC.

The genes are TRBV28 and TRBJ2-7, with no clear D. This CDR3 spans 14 amino acids. Trimming took 4 bases from V and 3 from J, leaving 13 bases between them. Germline CDR1 and CDR2: MDHEN and SYDVKM. The CDR3: CASSSLRPYYEQYF. The CDR3 DNA reads TGTGCCAGCAGTTCCCTTCGCCCCTACTACGAGCAGTACTTC.

CDR3 bases: TGTGCCAGCAGCTTCACTAGTTCCTACGAGCAGTACTTC. The encoded protein is CASSFTSSYEQYF. The chain has TRBV7-9 and TRBJ2-5; D is possibly TRBD2 (5 bases). The DNA end is more similar to TRBJ2-7, so the J call may be wrong. This CDR3 has 13 amino acids. CDR1 SEHNR and CDR2 FQNEAQ come from the germline V gene (reference sequence).

In its sample, this clone was seen a few times. The J gene is TRBJ2-2, the V gene TRBV27, with D uncertain. Germline CDR1 is MNHEY and CDR2 is SMNVEV (reference sequence). The CDR3 consists of 15 residues. Deletions cut 5 bases from V and 6 bases from J, with 16 bases between. Here the CDR3 DNA reads TGTGCCAGCAGTCTCCTCCCAGGAACGGCCGGGGAGCTGTTTTTT. Translation gives CASSLLPGTAGELFF.

In its sample, this clone was seen once. This chain joins TRBV11-2 and TRBJ1-4; 7 nucleotides match TRBD1. The CDR3 is 16 amino acids. CDR1 is SGHAT and CDR2 is FQNNGV in the germline V gene. V trimming: 1 base; J trimming: 6 bases; junction bases outside the gene matches: 8. CDR3 region: CASSLVVAGGDEKLFF. CDR3 sequence (DNA): TGTGCCAGCAGCTTAGTTGTGGCAGGGGGGGATGAAAAACTGTTTTTT.

This CDR3 reads CASSLSLTGTSADEQFF. CDR3 sequence (DNA): TGCGCCAGCAGCTTGAGCTTGACCGGGACTAGCGCCGATGAGCAGTTCTTC. The V call is TRBV5-1, the J call TRBJ2-1; 10 bases match TRBD2. The CDR3 runs to 17 residues. The germline CDR1 and CDR2 sequences are SGHRS and YFSETQ. With V trimmed by 1 base and J by 8 bases, 12 bases remained unmatched.

This clone showed up just once. This chain uses TRBV6-1 with TRBJ2-7; D remains unclear. V dropped 4 bases and J dropped 5 bases, with 3 bases sitting between them. Germline assignment: CDR1 MNHNS and CDR2 SASEGT. This CDR3 contains 10 residues. The CDR3 spells CASSVNEQYF. CDR3 DNA: TGTGCCAGCAGTGTAAACGAGCAGTACTTC.

The chain combines TRBV11-2 with TRBJ2-7; 7 nucleotides align to TRBD1. With 4 bases clipped from V and 3 bases from J, the junction kept 12 bases outside the gene matches. CDR1 is SGHAT and CDR2 is FQNNGV in the germline V gene. The CDR3 has 16 amino acids. The CDR3 spells CASSSNHRQGYYEQYF. The CDR3, as DNA: TGTGCCAGCAGCTCTAACCACCGACAGGGCTACTACGAGCAGTACTTC. Full variable domain (outside the CDR3, taken from reference TRBV11-2 and TRBJ2-7): EAGVAQSPRYKIIEKRQSVAFWCNPISGHATLYWYQQILGQGPKLLIQFQNNGVVDDSQLPKDRFSAERLKGVDSTLKIQPAKLEDSAVYLCASSSNHRQGYYEQYFGPGTRLTVT.

The genes are TRBV7-9 and TRBJ2-3; D might be TRBD2 (5 bases). The CDR3 loop spans 15 amino acids. Germline V gives CDR1 SEHNR, CDR2 FQNEAQ (reference sequence). V was clipped by 5 bases and J by 4 bases, with 16 bases between them. CDR3 nucleotides: TGTGCCAGCAGCACAACTAGAATGGTCGCAGATACGCAGTATTTT. Translating it yields CASSTTRMVADTQYF.

The V gene is TRBV5-1, the J gene TRBJ1-4; a possible D gene is TRBD1 (6 bases). Trimming stripped 2 bases from V and 6 bases from J, with 11 bases between. There are 14 residues in the CDR3. CDR1 SGHRS and CDR2 YFSETQ come from the germline V gene. The DNA for the CDR3 is TGCGCCAGCAGCTTAAGACAGGTGGATGAAAAACTGTTTTTT. It specifies CASSLRQVDEKLFF.

The chain employs TRBV7-6 and TRBJ2-1; D gene unclear. V was trimmed by 3 bases and J by 8 bases, leaving 5 bases between them. Germline assignment: CDR1 SGHVS and CDR2 FNYEAQ. The CDR3 is made up of 11 amino acids. The CDR3 region has the DNA TGTGCCAGCAGCTTTATGGATGAGCAGTTCTTC. The encoded protein is CASSFMDEQFF. The whole variable domain, remainder taken from reference TRBV7-6 and TRBJ2-1, is GAGVSQSPRYKVTKRGQDVALRCDPISGHVSLYWYRQALGQGPEFLTYFNYEAQQDKSGLPNDRFSAERPEGSISTLTIQRTEQRDSAMYRCASSFMDEQFFGPGTRLTVL.

The gene calls are TRBV27 and TRBJ2-3; D is unclear. The germline V gene has CDR1 MNHEY and CDR2 SMNVEV (reference sequence). The CDR3 totals 13 residues. Between the trimmed V and J ends, which lost 3 bases and 1 base, there was a span of 5 bases. The CDR3 DNA is TGTGCCAGCAGTTTTACAGGCACAGATACGCAGTATTTT. This codes for CASSFTGTDTQYF.

The V gene is TRBV7-2, the J gene TRBJ2-7, with D perhaps matching TRBD1 or TRBD2 (5 bases each). V was cut by 4 bases and J by 4 bases, with 11 bases left in between. The CDR3 sequence is 13 residues long. The V gene's germline CDR1 is SGHTA and CDR2 FQGNSA. The DNA for the CDR3 is TGTGCCAGCAGCTCTGGGTGGGGGTACGAGCAGTACTTC. It codes for CASSSGWGYEQYF.

This clone was found once. The chain employs TRBV4-3 and TRBJ2-7; D may be TRBD2 (6 bases). V shed 0 bases and J shed 7 bases, with 10 bases lying between them. Germline values: CDR1 LGHNA, CDR2 YSLEER. The CDR3 is 13 residues long. The chain's CDR3 is CASSQDVRGEQYF. In DNA form, the CDR3 reads TGCGCCAGCAGCCAAGATGTGCGGGGAGAGCAGTACTTC.

This rearrangement joins TRBV9 to TRBJ1-5, with no clear D. The germline V gene has CDR1 SGDLS and CDR2 YYNGEE. Trimming pared 0 bases from V and 0 bases from J, leaving 13 bases between. The CDR3 consists of 17 residues. CDR3 coding DNA: TGTGCCAGCAGCGTAGTGAGTCCAAACGATAGCAATCAGCCCCAGCATTTT. Translating it yields CASSVVSPNDSNQPQHF.

V gene TRBV27 combines with J gene TRBJ2-7, with D possibly TRBD2 on 6 matching bases. The germline V gene encodes CDR1 MNHEY and CDR2 SMNVEV (reference sequence). V lost 5 bases, J lost 0 bases, and 17 bases lay in between. The CDR3 contains 16 residues. For the CDR3, the DNA is TGTGCCAGCAGTCCACCGGGACTGGCGAGCTCCTACGAGCAGTACTTC. It is translated as CASSPPGLASSYEQYF.

V is TRBV7-9 and J is TRBJ2-1, with 7 bases matching TRBD1. Trimming at V came to 5 bases and at J to 14 bases, leaving 6 bases not matched to a gene. The CDR3 runs to 11 residues. Germline lookup yields CDR1 SEHNR and CDR2 FQNEAQ (reference sequence). The CDR3 loop reads CASSLGQEEFF. For the CDR3, the DNA is TGTGCCAGCAGCCTAGGACAGGAGGAGTTCTTC.

V gene TRBV2 combines with J gene TRBJ2-7; D call uncertain. Germline CDR1 reads SNHLY; CDR2 reads FYNNEI. The V and J ends lost 6 bases and 0 bases respectively, with 6 bases between them. The CDR3 contains 12 residues. The CDR3 nucleotides are TGTGCCAGCAGGGTGAGCTCCTACGAGCAGTACTTC. Amino acids: CASRVSSYEQYF.

The genes are TRBV29-1 and TRBJ2-1; D ambiguous. Trimming took off 3 bases at V and 5 bases at J, with 8 bases between the two ends. The CDR3 loop spans 12 amino acids. Germline loops: CDR1 SQVTM, CDR2 ANQGSEA. The CDR3 DNA is TGCAGCGTTGACGGTGGGGACAATGAGCAGTTCTTC. Translating it yields CSVDGGDNEQFF.